The 31 T cell receptor beta chains listed next were all sequenced from one sample in a study of response to subunit inactivated influenza vaccine. TCRdb itself ran the RT-PCR reads through MiXCR, one entry per CDR3 protein. The sample contains approximately 500,000 distinct CDR3 sequences, roughly 15% of which appear only once. The sequences come from PBMCs from blood, collected about 11 days after vaccination. The source of these receptors is a man aged 50-60 years who received an inactivated influenza vaccine.

CDR3 nucleotides: TGTGCCAGCAGTTTCGGGGGGGCCTGGGAGACCCAGTACTTC. Translation gives CASSFGGAWETQYF. This chain connects TRBV12-3 or TRBV12-4 to TRBJ2-5; 8 nucleotides align to TRBD2. The ends lost 3 bases at V and 5 bases at J; junction bases unmatched: 5. This CDR3 has 14 amino acids.

V and J are TRBV7-8 and TRBJ2-7; 10 positions agree with TRBD1. CDR3 length equals 15 residues. The ends lost 5 bases at V and 3 bases at J; junction bases unmatched: 7. Per germline, CDR1 SGHVS and CDR2 FQNEAQ. CDR3 DNA sequence: TGTGCCAGCAGCCCGGGACAGGGGCCCGTCTACGAGCAGTACTTC. It encodes CASSPGQGPVYEQYF.

This chain joins TRBV29-1 and TRBJ1-4; no definite D call. Trimming stripped 8 bases from V and 0 bases from J, with 10 bases between. The CDR3 consists of 13 residues. Looked up from germline, CDR1 is SQVTM and CDR2 is ANQGSEA. The CDR3 reads CSTRSATNEKLFF. Written as DNA, the CDR3 is TGCAGCACACGGAGCGCAACTAATGAAAAACTGTTTTTT.

This clonotype appeared a few times. The V call is TRBV20-1, the J call TRBJ1-3; maybe TRBD1 (6 bases). V was cut by 1 base and J by 3 bases, with 10 bases left in between. This CDR3 has 14 amino acids. CDR1 DFQATT and CDR2 SNEGSKA come from the germline V gene (reference sequence). The CDR3, as DNA: TGCAGTGCTAGAGTCGGGGGGCTTGGAAACACCATATATTTT. It codes for CSARVGGLGNTIYF.

In this sample, this clonotype turned up a few times. The chain couples TRBV7-8 to TRBJ1-6, with no clear D. CDR1 and CDR2 from the germline V gene are SGHVS and FQNEAQ. The CDR3 is 17 amino acids. Trimming pared 5 bases from V and 6 bases from J, leaving 20 bases between. CDR3 DNA sequence: TGTGCCAGCAGCCTGGGGTTCCAGAGCTTCTCTAATTCACCCCTCCACTTT. Translated: CASSLGFQSFSNSPLHF.

This clonotype showed up just a few times. The J gene is TRBJ2-2, the V gene TRBV7-2, with D perhaps given as TRBD1 or TRBD2 (7 bases each). Germline assignment: CDR1 SGHTA and CDR2 FQGNSA. CDR3 length: 17 residues. V was shortened by 3 bases and J by 5 bases, with 19 bases between the two germline ends. For the CDR3, the DNA is TGTGCCAGCAGCTTTGGGAGGGGGCGGGAGAGGACCGGGGAGCTGTTTTTT. Its translation: CASSFGRGRERTGELFF.

This clonotype was seen at least ten times. CDR3 amino acids: CASSRGTSVRSYEQYF. The CDR3 DNA sequence: TGTGCCAGCAGTCGGGGGACTAGCGTCCGCTCCTACGAGCAGTACTTC. The chain recombines TRBV6-1 with TRBJ2-7, with TRBD2 identical over 10 bases. Per the germline V gene, CDR1 is MNHNS and CDR2 is SASEGT. This CDR3 contains 16 residues. The J segment lost 0 bases and the V segment lost 5 bases, leaving 7 bases of the junction unmatched.

This clonotype was recorded a few times. A read error may produce the germline difference seen at one junction end. V and J are TRBV20-1 and TRBJ1-1, with 8 nucleotides matching TRBD1. Per germline, CDR1 DFQATT and CDR2 SNEGSKA (reference sequence). This CDR3 is built from 13 residues. The CDR3 DNA sequence: TGCAGTGCTGGAGACAGGGGGAACACTGAAGCTTTCTTT. The encoded protein is CSAGDRGNTEAFF.

This clonotype came up a few times. The V and J genes are TRBV29-1 and TRBJ2-1, with TRBD2 identical over 10 bases. The CDR3 contains 15 residues. J lost 5 bases, V lost 2 bases, and 6 bases had no gene match. From germline, CDR1 is SQVTM and CDR2 ANQGSEA. Written as DNA, the CDR3 is TGCAGCGTTGAACAGCGGCTAGCGGGGGACAATGAGCAGTTCTTC. This codes for CSVEQRLAGDNEQFF.

In this sample, this clonotype turned up a few times. The chain has TRBV5-1 and TRBJ2-5; TRBD2 might be the D (6 bases). Germline values: CDR1 SGHRS, CDR2 YFSETQ. This CDR3 spans 12 amino acids. Trimming shortened V by 7 bases and J by 6 bases, and 13 bases separated the two germline ends. The CDR3 is CASLGGTQTQYF. CDR3 coding DNA: TGCGCCAGCCTCGGGGGTACACAGACCCAGTACTTC.

This rearrangement joins TRBV7-6 to TRBJ2-2; perhaps TRBD2 as D (5 bases). The V gene's germline CDR1 is SGHVS and CDR2 FNYEAQ. CDR3 length: 14 residues. The germline V and J ends were trimmed by 5 bases and 7 bases, with 14 bases remaining between them. The CDR3 DNA reads TGTGCCAGCAGCGAGGGAGAGGAGGTCGGGGAGCTGTTTTTT. Amino acid sequence: CASSEGEEVGELFF.

This clonotype was detected only a few times. The V and J genes are TRBV29-1 and TRBJ2-7, with a possible D match to TRBD1 (6 bases). CDR1 is SQVTM and CDR2 is ANQGSEA in the germline V gene. The CDR3 contains 12 residues. The V and J ends lost 6 bases and 4 bases respectively, with 13 bases between them. The CDR3 is CSVGTSYYEQYF. The CDR3 coding sequence is TGCAGCGTCGGGACAAGCTATTACGAGCAGTACTTC.

This clonotype showed up just a few times. The chain joins TRBV2 to TRBJ2-5; D could derive from TRBD1 or TRBD2 (6 bases each). The CDR3 has 16 residues. Germline loops: CDR1 SNHLY, CDR2 FYNNEI. V dropped 0 bases and J dropped 2 bases, with 13 bases sitting between them. The CDR3 region has the DNA TGTGCCAGCAGTGAAGCGCTTCGGGGGCGGCAAGAGACCCAGTACTTC. This translates into CASSEALRGRQETQYF.

V is TRBV10-3 and J is TRBJ2-1, with D possibly matching TRBD2 (6 bases). V shed 3 bases and J shed 8 bases, with 8 bases lying between them. Germline V CDR1 and CDR2: ENHRY, SYGVKD. CDR3 length equals 12 residues. CDR3 sequence (DNA): TGTGCCATCAGTGACGGGAGACATGAGCAGTTCTTC. It codes for CAISDGRHEQFF.

This clonotype has at least ten counts. The chain employs TRBV7-6 and TRBJ2-7; D is undetermined. This CDR3 is 13 amino acids long. Trimming shortened V by 5 bases and J by 3 bases, and 11 bases separated the two germline ends. CDR1 and CDR2 from the germline V gene are SGHVS and FNYEAQ. The CDR3 DNA reads TGTGCCAGCAGCCCTAGTGGGTACTACGAGCAGTACTTC. Encoded protein: CASSPSGYYEQYF.

V gene TRBV3-1 combines with J gene TRBJ2-7; TRBD2 agrees at 7 bases. V trimming: 0 bases; J trimming: 9 bases; junction bases outside the gene matches: 5. The CDR3 extends over 13 amino acids. The germline gives CDR1 LGHDT, CDR2 YNNKEL (reference sequence). The chain's CDR3 is CASSQERLAGQYF. Here the CDR3 DNA reads TGTGCCAGCAGCCAAGAAAGACTAGCAGGGCAGTACTTC.

This clonotype occurred many times. This chain uses TRBV10-3 with TRBJ2-1, with a possible D match to TRBD1 (6 bases). CDR3 length equals 15 residues. Trimming cost V 5 bases and J 0 bases, with 11 bases left between them. Germline V gene sequence: CDR1 ENHRY, CDR2 SYGVKD. Here the CDR3 reads CAISRTASSYNEQFF. The CDR3 DNA follows: TGTGCCATCAGTAGGACAGCGAGCTCCTACAATGAGCAGTTCTTC.

This clonotype was observed at least ten times. This chain joins TRBV5-1 and TRBJ2-1, with D unclear. Per the germline V gene, CDR1 is SGHRS and CDR2 is YFSETQ. The V end lost 0 bases, the J end lost 0 bases, and 7 bases lay between the germline ends. This CDR3 spans 15 amino acids. The CDR3 DNA follows: TGCGCCAGCAGCTTGGGGCAGATCTCCTACAATGAGCAGTTCTTC. It codes for CASSLGQISYNEQFF. The full variable domain, its missing parts supplied by reference TRBV5-1 and TRBJ2-1, is KAGVTQTPRYLIKTRGQQVTLSCSPISGHRSVSWYQQTPGQGLQFLFEYFSETQRNKGNFPGRFSGRQFSNSRSEMNVSTLELGDSALYLCASSLGQISYNEQFFGPGTRLTVL.

This clonotype was recorded a few times. The genes are TRBV20-1 and TRBJ2-3; TRBD2 might be the D (6 bases). Germline values: CDR1 DFQATT, CDR2 SNEGSKA (reference sequence). The CDR3 consists of 15 residues. V lost 3 bases, J lost 3 bases, and 16 bases lay in between. DNA for the CDR3: TGCAGTGCTAGTACGGAGCGGGCTCCAACAGATACGCAGTATTTT. Amino acid sequence: CSASTERAPTDTQYF.

This clonotype was counted only a few times. The chain is built from TRBV4-1 and TRBJ2-5; 11 bases align to TRBD2. The CDR3 is 15 amino acids. The trim removed 5 bases at V and 6 bases at J, leaving 8 bases unmatched. Germline CDR1 MGHRA, CDR2 YSYEKL. The CDR3 region is CASSVPGLAAQTQYF. The DNA for the CDR3 is TGCGCCAGCAGCGTACCGGGACTAGCGGCCCAGACCCAGTACTTC.

This clonotype was counted between two and nine times. An end of the junction does not agree with germline; a read error may underlie this. The chain couples TRBV15 to TRBJ2-5, with TRBD1 matching 7 bases. Looked up from germline, CDR1 is LNHNV and CDR2 is YYDKDF (reference sequence). This CDR3 spans 17 amino acids. The CDR3 DNA follows: TGTGCCACCACCGGGACAGCCCATCTCGTAGACCAGGAGACCCAGTACTTC. Protein product: CATTGTAHLVDQETQYF.

This clonotype was seen a few times. The chain carries TRBV5-1 and TRBJ2-7, with D possibly TRBD2 on 6 matching bases. The V gene lost 2 bases and the J gene lost 0 bases, with 9 bases spanning the gap. CDR1 and CDR2 from the germline V gene are SGHRS and YFSETQ. This CDR3 region has 14 residues. The CDR3: CASSLVDYSYEQYF. In nucleotides, the CDR3 is TGCGCCAGCAGCTTAGTGGACTACTCCTACGAGCAGTACTTC.

The chain recombines TRBV5-5 with TRBJ1-1; D not certain. Trimming took 4 bases from V and 6 from J, leaving 19 bases between them. CDR3 size: 15 residues. Germline CDR1 reads SGHKS; CDR2 reads YYEKEE (reference sequence). In DNA, the CDR3 is TGTGCCAGCAGCCTACCTCTGCAAGTATCCGCTGAAGCTTTCTTT. Protein: CASSLPLQVSAEAFF.

This chain uses TRBV20-1 with TRBJ2-5; D remains unclear. The CDR3 runs to 13 residues. V dropped 5 bases and J dropped 0 bases, with 10 bases sitting between them. Germline CDR1 DFQATT, CDR2 SNEGSKA (reference sequence). In nucleotides, the CDR3 is TGCAGTGCTCTTCGGCCCTACCAAGAGACCCAGTACTTC. It is translated as CSALRPYQETQYF.

V and J are TRBV2 and TRBJ2-3, with D unresolved. The CDR3 is made up of 14 amino acids. Germline V gives CDR1 SNHLY, CDR2 FYNNEI. V lost 1 base to trimming and J lost 2 bases, with 7 bases between them. CDR3 sequence reads: CASSEGEITDTQYF. The CDR3 bases are TGTGCCAGCAGTGAAGGTGAAATCACAGATACGCAGTATTTT. The whole variable domain, filled in from reference TRBV2 and TRBJ2-3, reads EPEVTQTPSHQVTQMGQEVILRCVPISNHLYFYWYRQILGQKVEFLVSFYNNEISEKSEIFDDQFSVERPDGSNFTLKIRSTKLEDSAMYFCASSEGEITDTQYFGPGTRLTVL.

Only a few counts were recorded for this clonotype. The V and J genes are TRBV27 and TRBJ2-7, with D unresolved. V lost 0 bases to trimming and J lost 3 bases, with 6 bases between them. Germline V gene lookup returns CDR1 MNHEY and CDR2 SMNVEV (reference sequence). The CDR3 sequence is 13 residues long. CDR3 DNA sequence: TGTGCCAGCAGTTTATCGAGTATCTACGAGCAGTACTTC. The encoded protein is CASSLSSIYEQYF.

This clonotype came up a few times. This chain joins TRBV7-2 and TRBJ2-1, with D hard to call. The CDR3 loop spans 13 amino acids. Germline V gene sequence: CDR1 SGHTA, CDR2 FQGNSA. V was clipped by 5 bases and J by 7 bases, with 12 bases between them. CDR3 sequence reads: CASSLDHWNEQFF. The CDR3 coding sequence is TGTGCCAGCAGCCTCGACCACTGGAATGAGCAGTTCTTC.

The gene calls are TRBV29-1 and TRBJ1-2; D might be TRBD1 (6 bases). Trimming shortened V by 2 bases and J by 4 bases, and 11 bases separated the two germline ends. CDR3 length: 13 amino acids. Germline CDR1 and CDR2: SQVTM and ANQGSEA. CDR3 sequence: CSVEPGQSYGYTF. CDR3 in DNA: TGCAGCGTTGAACCTGGACAGAGCTATGGCTACACCTTC.

This clonotype came up a few times. The rearrangement links TRBV5-6 to TRBJ1-2; D unresolved. The CDR3 is 14 residues long. Germline CDR1 SGHDT, CDR2 YYEEEE. Trimming removed 0 bases from V and 3 bases from J, with 9 bases in between. CDR3 coding DNA: TGTGCCAGCAGCTTGGCCACCGGGTACTATGGCTACACCTTC. Amino acid sequence: CASSLATGYYGYTF.

This clonotype turned up a few times. This chain links TRBV5-1 with TRBJ2-7, with a tentative D call TRBD1 (6 bases). The CDR3 extends over 15 amino acids. Trimming shortened V by 7 bases and J by 0 bases, and 17 bases separated the two germline ends. CDR1 and CDR2 from the germline V gene are SGHRS and YFSETQ. DNA for the CDR3: TGCGCCAGCCAACCGGGACAACTTTCCTCCTACGAGCAGTACTTC. Its translation is CASQPGQLSSYEQYF.

The chain combines TRBV13 with TRBJ2-7, with TRBD1 identical over 11 bases. Looked up from germline, CDR1 is PRHDT and CDR2 is FYEKMQ (reference sequence). The V segment lost 5 bases and the J segment 5 bases; nucleotides outside the gene matches: 5. There are 14 residues in the CDR3. The CDR3 loop is CASSPRTGGDEQYF. CDR3 sequence (DNA): TGTGCCAGCAGCCCCAGGACAGGGGGCGACGAGCAGTACTTC.